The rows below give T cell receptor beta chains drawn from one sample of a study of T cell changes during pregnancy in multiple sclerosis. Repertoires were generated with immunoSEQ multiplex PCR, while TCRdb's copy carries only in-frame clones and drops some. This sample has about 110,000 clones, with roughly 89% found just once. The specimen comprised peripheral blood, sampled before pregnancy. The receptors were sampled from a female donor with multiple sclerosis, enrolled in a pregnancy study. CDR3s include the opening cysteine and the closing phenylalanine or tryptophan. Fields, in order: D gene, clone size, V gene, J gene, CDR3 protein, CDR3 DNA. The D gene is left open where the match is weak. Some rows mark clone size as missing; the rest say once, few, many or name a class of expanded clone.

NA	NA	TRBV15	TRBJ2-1	CATSRVGANYNEQFF	TGTGCCACCAGCAGAGTTGGGGCTAACTACAATGAGCAGTTCTTC
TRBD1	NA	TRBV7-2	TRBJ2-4	CASSLEGTVQNIQYF	TGTGCCAGCAGCTTAGAGGGGACAGTGCAAAACATTCAGTACTTC
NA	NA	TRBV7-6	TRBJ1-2	CASSLDGGPYGYTF	TGTGCCAGCAGCTTAGATGGGGGCCCCTATGGCTACACCTTC
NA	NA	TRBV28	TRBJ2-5	CASSSPTGRGETQYF	TGTGCCAGCAGTTCCCCAACAGGGCGTGGAGAGACCCAGTACTTC
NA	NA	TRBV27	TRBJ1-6	CASSPRQNSPLHF	TGTGCCAGCAGTCCCAGACAAAATTCACCCCTCCACTTT
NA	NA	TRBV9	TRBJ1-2	CASSVAQAGVRGYTF	TGTGCCAGCAGCGTAGCCCAGGCAGGGGTCCGTGGCTACACCTTC
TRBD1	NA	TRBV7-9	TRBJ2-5	CASSPRTGQETQYF	TGTGCCAGCAGCCCGAGGACAGGTCAAGAGACCCAGTACTTC
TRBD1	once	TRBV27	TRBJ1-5	CASSVGQGYQPQHF	TGTGCCAGCAGTGTGGGACAGGGGTATCAGCCCCAGCATTTT
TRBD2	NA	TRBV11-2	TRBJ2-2	CAGSVSGRAGTGELFF	TGTGCCGGGTCCGTGAGCGGGAGGGCGGGGACCGGGGAGCTGTTTTTT
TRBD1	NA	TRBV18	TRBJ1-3	CASSPFDREDTIYF	TGTGCCAGCTCACCCTTTGACAGGGAGGACACCATATATTTT
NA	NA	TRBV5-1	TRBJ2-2	CASTLRRLADTRELFF	TGCGCCAGCACCCTTCGGAGGCTGGCGGATACCCGGGAGCTGTTTTTT
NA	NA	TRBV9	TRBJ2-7	CASSVGLKGYEQYF	TGTGCCAGCAGCGTCGGGTTAAAAGGCTACGAGCAGTACTTC
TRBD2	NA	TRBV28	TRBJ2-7	CASSSRTSQREQYF	TGTGCCAGCAGTTCCCGGACTAGTCAACGCGAGCAGTACTTC
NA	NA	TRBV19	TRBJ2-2	CASSIGRGTGELFF	TGTGCCAGTAGTATCGGGAGAGGGACCGGGGAGCTGTTTTTT
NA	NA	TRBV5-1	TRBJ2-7	CASSLAIGVEQYF	TGCGCCAGCAGCTTGGCCATAGGGGTCGAGCAGTACTTC
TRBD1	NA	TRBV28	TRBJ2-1	CASSFVRGFYNEQFF	TGTGCCAGCAGTTTCGTCAGGGGGTTCTACAATGAGCAGTTCTTC
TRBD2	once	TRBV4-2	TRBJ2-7	CASSPEVAGSAYEQYF	TGTGCCAGCAGCCCAGAAGTAGCGGGATCGGCCTACGAGCAGTACTTC
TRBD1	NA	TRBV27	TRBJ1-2	CASSFLTGGDGYTF	TGTGCCAGCAGTTTTCTTACAGGGGGCGACGGCTACACCTTC
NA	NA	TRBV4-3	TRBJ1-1	CASSQGRRNTEAFF	TGCGCCAGCAGCCAAGGGCGGAGGAACACTGAAGCTTTCTTT
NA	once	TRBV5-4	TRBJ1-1	CASSFIGQNTEAFF	TGTGCCAGCAGCTTTATTGGGCAGAACACTGAAGCTTTCTTT
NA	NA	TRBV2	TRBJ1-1	CASSEEAGANTEAFF	TGTGCCAGCAGTGAAGAGGCGGGCGCCAACACTGAAGCTTTCTTT
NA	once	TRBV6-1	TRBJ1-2	CASTQRGSGNYGYTF	TGTGCCAGCACCCAAAGGGGGTCAGGGAACTATGGCTACACCTTC
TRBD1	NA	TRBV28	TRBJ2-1	CASDLGTGANEQFF	TGTGCCAGCGACCTCGGGACAGGGGCGAATGAGCAGTTCTTC
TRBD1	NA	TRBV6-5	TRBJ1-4	CASRRQGTNEKLFF	TGTGCCAGCAGAAGACAGGGAACTAATGAAAAACTGTTTTTT
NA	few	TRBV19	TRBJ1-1	CASRGQMNTEAFF	TGTGCCAGTCGGGGACAAATGAACACTGAAGCTTTCTTT
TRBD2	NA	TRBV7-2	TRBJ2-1	CASSPTITAGTRANREQFF	TGTGCCAGCAGCCCAACAATAACAGCCGGGACTAGGGCCAATCGTGAGCAGTTCTTC
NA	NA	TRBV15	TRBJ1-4	CATSRDGRGSGEKLFF	TGTGCCACCAGCAGAGATGGGCGTGGGAGTGGTGAAAAACTGTTTTTT
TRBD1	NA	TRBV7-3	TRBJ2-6	CASSSQGQGAGGANVLTF	TGTGCCAGCAGCTCCCAGGGACAGGGAGCCGGTGGGGCCAACGTCCTGACTTTC
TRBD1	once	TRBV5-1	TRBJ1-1	CASSLAPTGGGPEAFF	TGCGCCAGCAGCTTGGCCCCGACAGGGGGTGGCCCTGAAGCTTTCTTT
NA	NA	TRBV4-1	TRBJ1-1	CASSQGAGNTEAFF	TGCGCCAGCAGCCAAGGGGCGGGGAACACTGAAGCTTTCTTT
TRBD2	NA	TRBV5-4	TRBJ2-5	CASSTGLAGGLQETQYF	TGTGCCAGCAGCACGGGACTAGCGGGGGGCTTACAAGAGACCCAGTACTTC
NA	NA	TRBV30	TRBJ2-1	CAWSISGYNEQFF	TGTGCCTGGAGTATTAGCGGTTACAATGAGCAGTTCTTC
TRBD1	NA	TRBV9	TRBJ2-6	CASSAMTGWGSSGANVLTF	TGTGCCAGCAGCGCCATGACAGGGTGGGGGAGCTCTGGGGCCAACGTCCTGACTTTC
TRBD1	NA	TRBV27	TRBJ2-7	CASGLVGTGSREQYF	TGTGCCAGCGGCCTGGTAGGGACAGGGTCTCGCGAGCAGTACTTC
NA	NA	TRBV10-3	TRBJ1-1	CAMEFLTRPTEAFF	TGTGCCATGGAGTTCTTGACGCGCCCCACTGAAGCTTTCTTT
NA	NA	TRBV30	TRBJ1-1	CACEGLWAGWVAFF	TGTGCCTGCGAAGGTCTTTGGGCAGGGTGGGTCGCTTTCTTT
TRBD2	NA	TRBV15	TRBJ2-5	CATSSRRGGQETQYF	TGTGCCACCAGCAGTAGGCGGGGGGGACAAGAGACCCAGTACTTC
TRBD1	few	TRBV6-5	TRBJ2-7	CASTAGTGHSYEQYF	TGTGCCAGCACCGCCGGGACAGGACACTCCTACGAGCAGTACTTC
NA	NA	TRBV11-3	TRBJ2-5	CASSLVATRTQETQYF	TGTGCCAGCAGCTTAGTTGCCACTAGGACTCAAGAGACCCAGTACTTC
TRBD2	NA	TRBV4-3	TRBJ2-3	CASSQEAGGPLDTQYF	TGCGCCAGCAGCCAGGAAGCGGGGGGGCCTCTAGATACGCAGTATTTT
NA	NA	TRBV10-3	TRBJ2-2	CAISPVGRGELFF	TGTGCTATCAGTCCGGTGGGGCGCGGGGAGCTGTTTTTT
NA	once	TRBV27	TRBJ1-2	CASSFRENFYGYTF	TGTGCCAGCAGTTTTAGAGAAAACTTCTATGGCTACACCTTC
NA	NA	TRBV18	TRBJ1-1	CASSRGGGWTEAFF	TGTGCCAGCTCCCGAGGGGGTGGTTGGACTGAAGCTTTCTTT
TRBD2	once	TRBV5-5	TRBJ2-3	CASSSLGTSGSDTQYF	TGTGCCAGCAGCTCTCTCGGGACTAGCGGGAGTGATACGCAGTATTTT
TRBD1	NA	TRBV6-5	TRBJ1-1	CASRMGQGGWAEAFF	TGTGCCAGCAGGATGGGACAGGGTGGTTGGGCTGAAGCTTTCTTT
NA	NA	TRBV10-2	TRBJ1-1	CATGGEGETEAFF	TGCGCCACCGGCGGGGAGGGTGAAACTGAAGCTTTCTTT
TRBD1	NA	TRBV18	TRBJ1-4	CASSPTGQTNEKLFF	TGTGCCAGCTCACCCACGGGACAGACTAATGAAAAACTGTTTTTT
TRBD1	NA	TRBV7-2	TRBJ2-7	CASSNLGQGPPYEQYF	TGTGCCAGCAGCAACCTCGGACAGGGACCTCCCTACGAGCAGTACTTC
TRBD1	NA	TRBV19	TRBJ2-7	CASSIPGQGNNEQYF	TGTGCCAGTAGTATACCGGGACAGGGTAATAACGAGCAGTACTTC
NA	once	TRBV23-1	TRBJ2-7	CASSWSLAGSTYEQYF	TGCGCCAGCAGTTGGTCCCTCGCAGGAAGCACCTACGAGCAGTACTTC
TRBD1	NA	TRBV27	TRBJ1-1	CASSLYYRGRDEAFF	TGTGCCAGCAGTTTATATTACAGGGGGCGCGATGAAGCTTTCTTT
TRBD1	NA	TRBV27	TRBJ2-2	CASSPRDRALAGELFF	TGTGCCAGCAGTCCCCGGGACAGGGCTTTAGCCGGGGAGCTGTTTTTT
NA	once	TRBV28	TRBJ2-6	CASSAPGSGANVLTF	TGTGCCAGCAGTGCTCCGGGGTCTGGGGCCAACGTCCTGACTTTC